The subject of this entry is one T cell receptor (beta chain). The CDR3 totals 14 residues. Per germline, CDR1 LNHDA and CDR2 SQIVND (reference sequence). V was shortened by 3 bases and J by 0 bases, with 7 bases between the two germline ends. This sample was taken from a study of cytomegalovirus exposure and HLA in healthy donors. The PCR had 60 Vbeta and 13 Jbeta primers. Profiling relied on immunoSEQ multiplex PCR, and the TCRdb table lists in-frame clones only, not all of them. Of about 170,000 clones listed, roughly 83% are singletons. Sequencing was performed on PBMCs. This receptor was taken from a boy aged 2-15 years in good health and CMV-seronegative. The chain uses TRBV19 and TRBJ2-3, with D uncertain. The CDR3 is CASSMGSSTDTQYF. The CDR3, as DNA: TGTGCCAGTAGTATGGGCTCTAGCACAGATACGCAGTATTTT.